This TCR beta chain originates from a study of CD8 T cells in ankylosing spondylitis. Broader study findings: Characteristic of ankylosing spondylitis blood, it appeared, was a TCR beta motif comprising about eight highly homologous variants. Clones linked to disease were reported to show significant enrichment in matched ankylosing spondylitis synovial fluid.

To note about this clonotype: Its target is unknown.

Each CDR3 protein is one row after TCRdb ran MiXCR on the 5' RACE reads. The repertoire consists of 290,000 or so distinct CDR3 sequences, with roughly 20% occurring once and the leading ten covering around 3.2%. The V gene lost 3 bases and the J gene lost 0 bases, with 12 bases spanning the gap. The germline V gene encodes CDR1 SGHAT and CDR2 FQNNGV. The CDR3 is 15 residues long. The chain combines TRBV11-2 with TRBJ2-7; D possibly uses TRBD1 or TRBD2 (5 bases each). This clonotype originated in a female donor with ankylosing spondylitis or in good health (not recorded which). Sequencing was carried out using blood, either unsorted or a sorted T cell fraction (not recorded which). The CDR3 loop reads CASSFGTASSYEQYF. In nucleotides, the CDR3 is TGTGCCAGCAGCTTCGGGACGGCGAGCTCCTACGAGCAGTACTTC.